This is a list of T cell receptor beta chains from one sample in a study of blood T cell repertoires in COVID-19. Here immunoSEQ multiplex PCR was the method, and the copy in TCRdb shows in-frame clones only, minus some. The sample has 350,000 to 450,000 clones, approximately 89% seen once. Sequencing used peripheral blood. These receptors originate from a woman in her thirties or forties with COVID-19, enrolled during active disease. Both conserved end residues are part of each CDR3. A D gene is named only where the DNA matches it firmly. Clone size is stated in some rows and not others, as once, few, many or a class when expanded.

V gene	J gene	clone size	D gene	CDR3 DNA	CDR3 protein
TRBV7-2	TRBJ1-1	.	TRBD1	TGTGCCATAAGGGACAGCCTGAACACTGAAGCTTTCTTT	CAIRDSLNTEAFF
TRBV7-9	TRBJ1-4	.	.	TGTGCCAGCAGCTTAGCAGGGGGGGATGAAAAACTGTTTTTT	CASSLAGGDEKLFF
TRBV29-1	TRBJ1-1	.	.	TGCAGCGGGGGGTCTTTTTCGGTTACTGAAGCTTTCTTT	CSGGSFSVTEAFF
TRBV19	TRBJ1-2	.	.	TGTGCCAGTAGTACCCTTATTGGAGGGTTCTATGGCTACACCTTC	CASSTLIGGFYGYTF
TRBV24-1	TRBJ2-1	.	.	TGTGCCACCAGTGATCCTCTAGCGGGACAGGAGGGTGAGCAGTTCTTC	CATSDPLAGQEGEQFF
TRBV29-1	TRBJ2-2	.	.	TGCAGCGTTGGGACAGTCACAAACACCGGGGAGCTGTTTTTT	CSVGTVTNTGELFF
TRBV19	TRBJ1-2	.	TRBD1	TGTGCCAGTAGTGGATTCCGGGACAGGGAGAGAGGCTACACCTTC	CASSGFRDRERGYTF
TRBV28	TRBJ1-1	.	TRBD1	TGTGCCGGACGACGGACAGGGGTAATGAACACTGAAGCTTTCTTT	CAGRRTGVMNTEAFF
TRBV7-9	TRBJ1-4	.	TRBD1	TGTGCCAGCAGCTTAAACAGGGGTAATGAAAAACTGTTTTTT	CASSLNRGNEKLFF
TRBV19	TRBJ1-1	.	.	TGTGCCAGTAGTATTCGAAGAGGGAACACTGAAGCTTTCTTT	CASSIRRGNTEAFF
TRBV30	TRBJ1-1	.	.	TGTGCCTCCTCGAGGGGAGGTACTGAAGCTTTCTTT	CASSRGGTEAFF
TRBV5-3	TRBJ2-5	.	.	TGTGCCAGAAGCTTTACGTGGCCAGGGGTAAGAAGGCAAGAGACCCAGTACTTC	CARSFTWPGVRRQETQYF
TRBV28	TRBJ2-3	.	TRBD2	TGTGCCAGTCGGACTAGCGGGAGCACAGATACGCAGTATTTT	CASRTSGSTDTQYF
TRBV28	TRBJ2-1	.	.	TGTGCCAGTCTTACGAGGGAGAAGGAGCAGTTCTTC	CASLTREKEQFF
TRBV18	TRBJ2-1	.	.	TGTGCCAGCTCACAACCGACGGGCAATGAGCAGTTCTTC	CASSQPTGNEQFF
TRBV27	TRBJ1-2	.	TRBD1	TGTGCCAGCAGTTTGTCCCCCTGGGGACAGGGAAGGGGAGGCTACACCTTC	CASSLSPWGQGRGGYTF
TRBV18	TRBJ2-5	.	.	TGTGCCAGCTCACCACGGCACAAGTTCCAAGAGACCCAGTACTTC	CASSPRHKFQETQYF
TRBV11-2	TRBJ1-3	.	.	TGTGCCAGCAGCCTCCCGGGACTACTCTCTGGAAACACCATATATTTT	CASSLPGLLSGNTIYF
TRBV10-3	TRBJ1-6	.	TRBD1	TGTGCCATCAGTGAGCCGGGACAGGGGACCTATAATTCACCCCTCCACTTT	CAISEPGQGTYNSPLHF
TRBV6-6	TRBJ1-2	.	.	TGTGCCAGCAGTTACCTGCCGGTAGGAGGTGGCTATGGCTACACCTTC	CASSYLPVGGGYGYTF
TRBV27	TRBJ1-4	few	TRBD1	TGTGCCAGCAGCACCGGGACAGCTTATGAAAAACTGTTTTTT	CASSTGTAYEKLFF
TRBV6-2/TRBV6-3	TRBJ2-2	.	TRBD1	TGTGCCAGCAGTTACCCGCGGGACAGGGGGCCCTTGATGGTCGGGGAGCTGTTTTTT	CASSYPRDRGPLMVGELFF
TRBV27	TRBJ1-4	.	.	TGTGCCAGCAGTTCCTACCCCCAACCGGGTGATGAAAAACTGTTTTTT	CASSSYPQPGDEKLFF
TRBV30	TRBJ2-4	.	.	TGTGCCTGGAGCGGGGGACTTTCTACCAACATTCAGTACTTC	CAWSGGLSTNIQYF
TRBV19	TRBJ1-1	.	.	TGTGCCAGTAGTATTCATTTCGACAGTCACACTGAAGCTTTCTTT	CASSIHFDSHTEAFF